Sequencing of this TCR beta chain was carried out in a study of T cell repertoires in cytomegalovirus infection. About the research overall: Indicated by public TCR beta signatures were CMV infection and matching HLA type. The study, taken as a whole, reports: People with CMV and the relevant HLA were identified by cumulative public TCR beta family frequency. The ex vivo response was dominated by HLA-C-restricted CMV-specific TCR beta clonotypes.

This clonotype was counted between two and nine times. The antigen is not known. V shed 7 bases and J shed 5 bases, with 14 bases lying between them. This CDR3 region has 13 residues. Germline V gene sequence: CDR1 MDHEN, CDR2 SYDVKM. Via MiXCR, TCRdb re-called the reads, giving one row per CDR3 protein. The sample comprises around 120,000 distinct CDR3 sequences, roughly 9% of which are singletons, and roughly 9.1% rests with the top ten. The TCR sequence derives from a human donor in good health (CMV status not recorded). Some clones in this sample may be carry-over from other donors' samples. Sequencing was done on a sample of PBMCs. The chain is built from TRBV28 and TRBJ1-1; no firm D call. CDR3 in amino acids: CASKMSLGTEAFF. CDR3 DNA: TGTGCCAGCAAGATGTCCTTGGGGACTGAAGCTTTCTTT.